A selection of T cell receptor beta chains follows, all from one sample in a study of cytomegalovirus exposure and HLA in healthy donors. The table came from immunoSEQ multiplex PCR; TCRdb's copy has only in-frame clones and leaves some out. This sample has roughly 83,000 clones; roughly 75% occur once, and the top ten carry around 4%. Sequenced sample: PBMCs. These receptors came from a man aged 55 to 70 in good health and CMV-seronegative. Each CDR3 is given with its conserved first and last residue. D genes are given only for firm matches. Some rows mark clone size as missing; the rest say once, few, many or name a class of expanded clone.

d_gene: TRBD2; j_gene: TRBJ2-7; len: 15; abundance: once; v_gene: TRBV9; CDR3nt: TGTGCCAGCAGCGTAGGGGCTAGCGGGGGCGACGAGCAGTACTTC; CDR3aa: CASSVGASGGDEQYF
d_gene: .; j_gene: TRBJ2-7; len: 17; abundance: .; v_gene: TRBV21-1; CDR3nt: TGTGCCAGCAGCAAACAGCTCTTCCACGGGTTTACTCGGGAACAGTACTTC; CDR3aa: CASSKQLFHGFTREQYF
d_gene: TRBD1; j_gene: TRBJ2-7; len: 15; abundance: .; v_gene: TRBV4-1; CDR3nt: TGCGCCAGCAGCCGTAGACAGGGGTCAACCTACGAGCAGTACTTC; CDR3aa: CASSRRQGSTYEQYF
d_gene: .; j_gene: TRBJ1-2; len: 13; abundance: .; v_gene: TRBV9; CDR3nt: TGTGCCAGCAGCTCTTCGGGTAACTATGGCTACACCTTC; CDR3aa: CASSSSGNYGYTF
d_gene: TRBD2; j_gene: TRBJ2-7; len: 14; abundance: .; v_gene: TRBV9; CDR3nt: TGTGCCAGCAGCGTCGGGAGCGGGGGTATCGAGCAGTACTTC; CDR3aa: CASSVGSGGIEQYF
d_gene: .; j_gene: TRBJ1-5; len: 15; abundance: few; v_gene: TRBV6-6; CDR3nt: TGTGCCAGCAGTCCTACAGGGACTAGCAATCAGCCCCAGCATTTT; CDR3aa: CASSPTGTSNQPQHF
d_gene: .; j_gene: TRBJ2-1; len: 15; abundance: .; v_gene: TRBV7-3; CDR3nt: TGTGCCAGCAGCCGGGTCCTCGGGTCCTACAATGAGCAGTTCTTC; CDR3aa: CASSRVLGSYNEQFF
d_gene: .; j_gene: TRBJ2-6; len: 15; abundance: .; v_gene: TRBV30; CDR3nt: TGTGCCTGGAGTGTCAGTTGGTCTGGGGCCAACGTCCTGACTTTC; CDR3aa: CAWSVSWSGANVLTF
d_gene: .; j_gene: TRBJ2-3; len: 15; abundance: .; v_gene: TRBV4-1; CDR3nt: TGCGCCAGCAGCCAACGGGGAGTGGGTGCCGATACGCAGTATTTT; CDR3aa: CASSQRGVGADTQYF
d_gene: TRBD1; j_gene: TRBJ2-7; len: 14; abundance: .; v_gene: TRBV7-9; CDR3nt: TGTACCAGCAGCTTTCAGGGGGACTCCTACGAGCAGTACTTC; CDR3aa: CTSSFQGDSYEQYF
d_gene: TRBD1; j_gene: TRBJ1-2; len: 13; abundance: .; v_gene: TRBV2; CDR3nt: TGTGCCACCTTCCAGGGGGTAGGGTATGGCTACACCTTC; CDR3aa: CATFQGVGYGYTF
d_gene: TRBD2; j_gene: TRBJ2-3; len: 14; abundance: .; v_gene: TRBV5-6; CDR3nt: TGTGCCAGCAGCCTGGGACTAGCCGTTAATACGCAGTATTTT; CDR3aa: CASSLGLAVNTQYF
d_gene: TRBD2; j_gene: TRBJ2-6; len: 17; abundance: .; v_gene: TRBV10-3; CDR3nt: TGTGCCATCAGTGGGGGCGGGGGGGCATCTGGGGCCAACGTCCTGACTTTC; CDR3aa: CAISGGGGASGANVLTF